The 26 T cell receptor beta chains reported below all come from one sample, sequenced in a study of blood T cell repertoires in COVID-19. Libraries were prepared by immunoSEQ multiplex PCR; TCRdb keeps only in-frame clonotypes and omits some of them. The sample includes some 490,000 clones, approximately 85% of them seen just once. The sequencing input was peripheral blood. The receptors derive from a human donor in a cohort sampled during active COVID-19.

J is TRBJ2-3 and V is TRBV5-1; TRBD1 matches at 7 bases. The CDR3 is 16 amino acids. The germline CDR1 and CDR2 sequences are SGHRS and YFSETQ. V gave up 4 bases and J gave up 2 bases; unmatched junction bases: 10. The CDR3 bases are TGCGCCAGCAGCCCCCAGACAGGGAGAGTCACAGATACGCAGTATTTT. Residues: CASSPQTGRVTDTQYF.

Worth noting for this clone: A read error is possible here, since a much larger clone lies one base away. The chain carries TRBV5-1 and TRBJ1-1, with unresolved D. Trimming shortened V by 4 bases and J by 1 base, and 14 bases separated the two germline ends. Per the germline V gene, CDR1 is SGHRS and CDR2 is YFSETQ. The CDR3 is made up of 15 amino acids. The CDR3 DNA follows: TGCGCCAGCAGCCCCGGAGAGGGCGGGAACACTGAAGCTTTCTTT. This sequence encodes CASSPGEGGNTEAFF. Full variable domain (missing parts from reference TRBV5-1 and TRBJ1-1): KAGVTQTPRYLIKTRGQQVTLSCSPISGHRSVSWYQQTPGQGLQFLFEYFSETQRNKGNFPGRFSGRQFSNSRSEMNVSTLELGDSALYLCASSPGEGGNTEAFFGQGTRLTVV.

The chain carries TRBV5-4 and TRBJ1-5; D ambiguous. CDR3 length equals 14 residues. Per the germline V gene, CDR1 is SGHNT and CDR2 is YYREEE (reference sequence). The V end lost 6 bases, the J end lost 8 bases, and 18 bases lay between the germline ends. CDR3: CASKPHGVSEPQHF. The CDR3 nucleotides read TGTGCCAGCAAACCTCACGGGGTATCGGAGCCCCAGCATTTT.

The CDR3 protein is CASSQAISAFSFYNEQFF. The CDR3 DNA follows: TGCGCCAGCAGCCAAGCGATTAGCGCCTTTTCATTCTACAATGAGCAGTTCTTC. The chain employs TRBV4-1 and TRBJ2-1; D perhaps matches TRBD2 (5 bases). Trimming pared 1 base from V and 3 bases from J, leaving 19 bases between. CDR1 is MGHRA and CDR2 is YSYEKL in the germline V gene. CDR3 length: 18 amino acids.

This chain connects TRBV7-3 to TRBJ2-6; TRBD1 agrees at 7 bases. Germline values: CDR1 SGHTA, CDR2 FQGTGA. V lost 5 bases and J lost 0; bases outside the gene matches: 10. The CDR3 loop spans 18 amino acids. CDR3 sequence: CASSRSTGLSSGANVLTF. CDR3 bases: TGTGCCAGCAGCCGATCGACAGGGCTCAGCTCTGGGGCCAACGTCCTGACTTTC.

Only one count was recorded for this clone. The gene calls are TRBV28 and TRBJ2-5; D is possibly TRBD2 (6 bases). Germline values: CDR1 MDHEN, CDR2 SYDVKM. The CDR3 has 18 residues. Between the trimmed V and J ends, which lost 3 bases and 5 bases, there was a span of 25 bases. CDR3 in DNA: TGTGCCAGCAGTTTCACTCGGTTCGGGACTTCGGGGGAGGAGACCCAGTACTTC. The encoded protein is CASSFTRFGTSGEETQYF.

The gene calls are TRBV4-2 and TRBJ1-4; possible D gene TRBD1, 5 bases. This CDR3 spans 15 amino acids. The germline V and J ends were trimmed by 1 base and 6 bases, with 12 bases remaining between them. Germline V gives CDR1 LGHNA, CDR2 YNFKEQ. The CDR3 here is CASSQGAGDDEKLFF. The CDR3 DNA is TGTGCCAGCAGCCAAGGGGCGGGGGACGATGAAAAACTGTTTTTT.

This clone showed up just a few times. The CDR3: CASRTGKDYGYTF. The CDR3 bases are TGTGCCAGCCGTACAGGGAAGGACTATGGCTACACCTTC. This rearrangement joins TRBV6-5 to TRBJ1-2; D may be TRBD1 (6 bases). This CDR3 spans 13 amino acids. Germline lookup yields CDR1 MNHEY and CDR2 SVGAGI. The V end lost 8 bases, the J end lost 3 bases, and 13 bases lay between the germline ends.

The rearrangement uses TRBV2 and TRBJ1-1; D ambiguous. This CDR3 has 16 amino acids. Germline assignment: CDR1 SNHLY and CDR2 FYNNEI. V dropped 2 bases and J dropped 4 bases, with 17 bases sitting between them. The CDR3 DNA sequence: TGTGCCAGCAGTGAAATAGCTCCGGGTCCGATCACTGAAGCTTTCTTT. It translates to CASSEIAPGPITEAFF.

The chain joins TRBV7-2 to TRBJ2-3; no firm D call. The V gene lost 5 bases and the J gene lost 4 bases, with 7 bases spanning the gap. The germline CDR1 and CDR2 sequences are SGHTA and FQGNSA. The CDR3 covers 12 residues. The CDR3 region has the DNA TGTGCCAGCAGCCCCCCCTCAGATACGCAGTATTTT. Translation: CASSPPSDTQYF.

As to this clone: A much larger clone is a single base away; this may be a read error. Other DNA sequences from this sample encode an identical CDR3 as well. The chain employs TRBV28 and TRBJ1-1, with 8 bases fitting TRBD1. Losses at the gene ends were 5 bases for V and 0 bases for J; bases not matched to a gene: 5. The CDR3 is 15 amino acids. Per germline, CDR1 MDHEN and CDR2 SYDVKM. This CDR3 is CASSTRTGMNTEAFF. Written as DNA, the CDR3 is TGTGCCAGCAGTACCCGGACAGGGATGAACACTGAAGCTTTCTTT.

The chain recombines TRBV12-3 or TRBV12-4 with TRBJ1-2; possibly TRBD1 for D (6 bases). Trimming took 7 bases from V and 7 from J, leaving 16 bases between them. The CDR3 runs to 13 residues. CDR3 in DNA: TGTGCCAGCACCCGACAGGCGCTTTTTGGCTACACCTTC. The encoded protein is CASTRQALFGYTF.

The J gene is TRBJ1-2, the V gene TRBV6-5; 7 bases are shared with TRBD1. The CDR3 spans 15 residues. Germline-derived CDR1 and CDR2 are MNHEY and SVGAGI. Unmatched junction bases numbered 10, after V lost 2 bases and J lost 7 bases. CDR3 sequence (DNA): TGTGCCAGCAGTTACATGGGACAGCTGGCCGGTGGCTACACCTTC. As protein: CASSYMGQLAGGYTF.

There are a few counts of this clone. A junction end diverges from the germline sequence, so it may reflect a read error. This sequence joins TRBV7-8 and TRBJ1-1; possibly TRBD1 for D (5 bases). The CDR3 has 15 residues. Germline V lookup: CDR1 SGHVS, CDR2 FQNEAQ. The CDR3 reads CASSLGRRRGTQAFF. The CDR3 bases are TGTGCCAGCAGCTTAGGACGGAGGAGGGGCACTCAAGCTTTCTTT. The whole variable domain, filled in from reference TRBV7-8 and TRBJ1-1, reads GAGVSQSPRYKVAKRGQDVALRCDPISGHVSLFWYQQALGQGPEFLTYFQNEAQLDKSGLPSDRFFAERPEGSVSTLKIQRTQQEDSAVYLCASSLGRRRGTQAFFGQGTRLTVV.

The rearrangement links TRBV29-1 to TRBJ2-3; D is undetermined. V gave up 6 bases and J gave up 7 bases, with 11 bases separating them. Germline V gene sequence: CDR1 SQVTM, CDR2 ANQGSEA. The CDR3 has 11 amino acids. This CDR3 reads CSVTLSNTQYF. In nucleotides, the CDR3 is TGCAGCGTCACTCTGAGCAATACGCAGTATTTT.

J is TRBJ1-1 and V is TRBV27, with 7 positions matching TRBD1. After removal of 6 bases from V and 6 bases from J, the junction contained 13 bases not matched to a gene. The germline gives CDR1 MNHEY, CDR2 SMNVEV (reference sequence). The CDR3 sequence is 15 residues long. DNA for the CDR3: TGTGCCAGCAGCCCAGGGGGGCCTGGGTCTTCTGAAGCTTTCTTT. Residues: CASSPGGPGSSEAFF.

V and J are TRBV28 and TRBJ2-1; 10 bases line up with TRBD2. The CDR3 loop spans 14 amino acids. The junction had 2 bases not matched to a gene; V was cut back by 4 bases and J by 5 bases. Germline V gene sequence: CDR1 MDHEN, CDR2 SYDVKM. CDR3 nucleotide sequence: TGTGCCAGCAGTTGGACTAGCGGCGACAATGAGCAGTTCTTC. Translated, it gives CASSWTSGDNEQFF.

This clone is a singleton in its sample. V and J are TRBV5-1 and TRBJ2-1; D is uncertain. From germline, CDR1 is SGHRS and CDR2 YFSETQ. Deletions cut 4 bases from V and 5 bases from J, with 10 bases between. The CDR3 sequence is 13 residues long. The CDR3 is CASSPQGDNEQFF. The CDR3, as DNA: TGCGCCAGCAGCCCTCAAGGAGACAATGAGCAGTTCTTC.

V and J are TRBV27 and TRBJ2-2; 8 nucleotides agree with TRBD2. CDR3 length equals 16 residues. Trimming took 2 bases from V and 1 from J; bases not matched to a gene: 3. Germline V gene lookup returns CDR1 MNHEY and CDR2 SMNVEV (reference sequence). Here the CDR3 reads CASSLPGGLNTGELFF. CDR3 nucleotides: TGTGCCAGCAGTTTACCGGGAGGGTTGAACACCGGGGAGCTGTTTTTT.

The chain uses TRBV2 and TRBJ2-3, with 11 bases fitting TRBD2. J gave up 5 bases and V 1 base, and 5 bases lay outside the gene matches. Germline V gene sequence: CDR1 SNHLY, CDR2 FYNNEI. The CDR3 extends over 16 amino acids. DNA for the CDR3: TGTGCCAGCAGTGAAGTTAGCGGGAGGGAAGGAGATACGCAGTATTTT. Amino acids: CASSEVSGREGDTQYF.

The rearrangement joins TRBV19 to TRBJ2-3, with 13 nucleotides matching TRBD2. This CDR3 is built from 16 residues. V lost 4 bases to trimming and J lost 4 bases; unmatched junction nucleotides: 5. Germline CDR1 LNHDA, CDR2 SQIVND (reference sequence). CDR3 bases: TGTGCCAGTAGTACGAGGACTAGCGGGAGACCAGATACGCAGTATTTT. Its translation is CASSTRTSGRPDTQYF.

This clone came up once. This rearrangement joins TRBV27 to TRBJ1-6; possibly TRBD1 for D (6 bases). The CDR3 covers 15 residues. Trimming took off 4 bases at V and 8 bases at J, with 15 bases between the two ends. Germline V gives CDR1 MNHEY, CDR2 SMNVEV (reference sequence). The CDR3 sequence is CASSYSPGDHSPLHF. The CDR3 DNA reads TGTGCCAGCAGTTATTCGCCAGGGGACCATTCACCCCTCCACTTT.

The rearrangement uses TRBV28 and TRBJ1-5, with D possibly being TRBD1 (6 bases). Trimming stripped 6 bases from V and 0 bases from J, with 21 bases between. CDR3 length: 18 residues. CDR1 is MDHEN, CDR2 SYDVKM, per germline. This CDR3 reads CASRRQALRGYSNQPQHF. The CDR3 DNA is TGTGCCAGCAGGCGACAGGCCCTTAGGGGTTATAGCAATCAGCCCCAGCATTTT.

The chain carries TRBV30 and TRBJ2-1; D is perhaps TRBD2 (5 bases). CDR1 GTSNPN and CDR2 SVGIG come from the germline V gene (reference sequence). V dropped 8 bases and J dropped 7 bases, with 18 bases sitting between them. The CDR3 is 13 amino acids. In DNA form, the CDR3 reads TGTGCCCATTCGAGCGGAGATGGGAATGAGCAGTTCTTC. This sequence encodes CAHSSGDGNEQFF.

The chain uses TRBV25-1 and TRBJ1-2, with 10 bases aligning to TRBD1. The CDR3 consists of 14 residues. Germline trimming cut 2 bases from V and 6 bases from J; bases unmatched to any gene: 3. CDR1 and CDR2 (germline): MGHDK, SYGVNS. CDR3 bases: TGTGCCAGCAGTGAACCAGGGACAGGGGATGGCTACACCTTC. Amino acid sequence: CASSEPGTGDGYTF.

The J gene is TRBJ1-4, the V gene TRBV6-5; D gene uncertain. V was clipped by 0 bases and J by 3 bases, with 8 bases between them. This CDR3 contains 15 residues. Germline values: CDR1 MNHEY, CDR2 SVGAGI. The CDR3 here is CASSYSQASNEKLFF. CDR3 in DNA: TGTGCCAGCAGTTACTCTCAGGCTTCTAATGAAAAACTGTTTTTT.